Sequencing of this TCR beta chain was carried out in a study of T cells in Graves' hyperthyroidism and ophthalmopathy. Study overall: Once the initial diagnosis was made, peripheral blood was obtained before any treatment.

There are 13 residues in the CDR3. In germline, CDR1 is MNHNS, CDR2 SASEGT. The V and J ends lost 10 bases and 7 bases respectively, with 19 bases between them. Researchers amplified the TCR beta CDR3 regions from RNA transcripts. Carried out on the TCR CDR3, a first-round RT-PCR used the HTBI primer set. TCRdb re-derived calls from the multiplex PCR reads in MiXCR, one entry per CDR3 protein. The sample contains 700,000 to 850,000 distinct CDR3 sequences, around 40% of which appear only once. The receptor comes from a woman aged 40-49 years with Graves' hyperthyroidism. This chain connects TRBV6-1 to TRBJ1-2; a possible D gene is TRBD1 (6 bases). Sequencing was carried out using blood. CDR3 sequence reads: CAISRRGMGGYTF. The CDR3 DNA reads as TGTGCCATCAGCCGCAGGGGAATGGGTGGCTACACCTTC.